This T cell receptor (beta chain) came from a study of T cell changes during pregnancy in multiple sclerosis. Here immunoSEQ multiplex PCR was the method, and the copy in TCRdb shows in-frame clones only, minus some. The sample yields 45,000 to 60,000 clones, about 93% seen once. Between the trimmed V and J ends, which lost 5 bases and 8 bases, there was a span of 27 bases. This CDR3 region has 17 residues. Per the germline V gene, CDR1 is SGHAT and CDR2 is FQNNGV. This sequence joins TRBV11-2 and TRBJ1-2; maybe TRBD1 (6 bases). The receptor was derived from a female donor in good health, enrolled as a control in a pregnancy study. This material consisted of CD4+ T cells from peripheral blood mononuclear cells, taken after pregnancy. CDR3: CASSNPGGGAVGGGYTF. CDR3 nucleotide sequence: TGTGCCAGCAGCAACCCCGGGGGAGGGGCCGTAGGGGGGGGCTACACCTTC.